This T cell receptor beta chain originates from a study of CD8 T cells in Susac syndrome. Germline V CDR1 and CDR2: SGHDT, YYEEEE. CDR3 length equals 15 residues. Germline trimming cut 0 bases from V and 7 bases from J; bases unmatched to any gene: 4. TCR beta was sequenced from blood CD8+ and CD4+ T cells. Healthy donors formed controls matched for age and sex. In contrast to the negatively isolated CD8+ and CD4+ T cells, TEMRA cells were FACS-enriched. This clonotype was seen only once. An input of 0.5 to 1 ug of RNA was subjected to reverse transcription using random hexamers. An immunoSEQ multiplex PCR generated amplified TCR beta CDR3 products spanning 54 Vbeta and 13 Jbeta. TCRdb re-analysed the immunoSEQ multiplex PCR reads in MiXCR, keeping a single row per CDR3 protein. The sample has about 110,000 distinct CDR3 sequences, approximately 96% seen once; the top ten hold approximately 0.093%.

The source material was CD4+ T cells from PBMCs. This chain connects TRBV5-6 to TRBJ1-2; 12 bases map to TRBD1. The clonotype was recovered from a human donor in good health. This chain's CDR3 is CASSLGGTGGSGYTF. The CDR3 nucleotides read TGTGCCAGCAGCTTGGGAGGGACAGGGGGCAGTGGCTACACCTTC.